This TCR beta chain is from a study of Graves' ophthalmopathy and Graves' hyperthyroidism. This clonotype was found many times. Its target is not known. Each donor who had ophthalmopathy showed moderate-to-severe activity, a CAS of ≥3, a NOSPECS of ≥4, and a duration under 3 months. This CDR3 has 15 amino acids. Germline CDR1 reads MGHDK; CDR2 reads SYGVNS. Trimming cost V 3 bases and J 8 bases; bases outside gene matches: 12. The authors amplified TCR beta CDR3 regions, and they did so from RNA transcripts for repertoire sequencing. First-round RT-PCR employed HTBI primers, with a second-round multiplex PCR after it. One entry per CDR3 protein results from TCRdb running MiXCR on the multiplex PCR reads. The table has under 350,000 distinct CDR3 sequences, 15% to 20% seen once. Study conclusions and caveats: Most thyroid clonotypes expanded beyond 0.001 frequency were also found in blood.

This chain uses TRBV25-1 with TRBJ1-2; 7 bases match TRBD1. The clonotype comes from an adult man with Graves' ophthalmopathy. The sequenced sample consisted of peripheral blood. CDR3 bases: TGTGCCAGCAGTGACACCGGACAGGTAACGGGCGGCTACACCTTC. Amino acid sequence: CASSDTGQVTGGYTF.